What follows is one T cell receptor beta chain and its context. The CDR3 length is 14 residues. Germline CDR1 reads SQVTM; CDR2 reads ANQGSEA. Trimming took 5 bases from V and 1 from J; bases not matched to a gene: 5. The source of the sample is a study of T cell repertoires in cytomegalovirus infection. TCRdb independently ran MiXCR on the reads; one entry per CDR3 protein. The sample lists around 100,000 distinct CDR3 sequences, around 22% occurring once. Sequencing was done on a sample of CD8+ T cells from PBMCs. The clonotype comes from a human donor in good health (CMV status not recorded). Some clones in this sample may be carry-over from other donors' samples. The J gene is TRBJ1-2, the V gene TRBV29-1; 9 bases line up with TRBD1. The CDR3 DNA follows: TGCAGCGTTCCCGGGACAGGGCATAACTATGGCTACACCTTC. This codes for CSVPGTGHNYGYTF.